Shown below are 3 T cell receptor beta chains from a single sample sequenced in a study of blood T cell repertoires in COVID-19. The repertoire was sequenced with immunoSEQ multiplex PCR; TCRdb's copy has only in-frame clones and lacks some. This sample carries roughly 380,000 clones, about 88% of them seen once, and the ten largest clones take about 1.6%. What was sequenced was peripheral blood. Receptor source: a woman aged 40 to 55 with COVID-19, enrolled during active disease.

The rearrangement uses TRBV7-9 and TRBJ1-5, with 7 bases identical to TRBD1. Losses at the gene ends were 0 bases for V and 3 bases for J; bases not matched to a gene: 5. In germline, CDR1 is SEHNR, CDR2 FQNEAQ (reference sequence). The CDR3 has 16 amino acids. The CDR3 coding sequence is TGTGCCAGCAGCTTAGCACAGGGGCTAGACAATCAGCCCCAGCATTTT. Residues: CASSLAQGLDNQPQHF. Combining the CDR3 with reference TRBV7-9 and TRBJ1-5 gives the whole variable domain DTGVSQNPRHKITKRGQNVTFRCDPISEHNRLYWYRQTLGQGPEFLTYFQNEAQLEKSRLLSDRFSAERPKGSFSTLEIQRTEQGDSAMYLCASSLAQGLDNQPQHFGDGTRLSIL.

The chain recombines TRBV11-3 with TRBJ1-3, with unresolved D. V shed 4 bases and J shed 2 bases, with 12 bases lying between them. In germline, CDR1 is SGHNT, CDR2 YENEEA. CDR3 length equals 15 residues. The CDR3 nucleotides read TGTGCCAGCAGCTCATCTACTTCCCCTGGAAACACCATATATTTT. Translating it yields CASSSSTSPGNTIYF.

This clone was detected only once. This rearrangement joins TRBV7-6 to TRBJ1-3, with D possibly matching TRBD1 (6 bases). Germline-derived CDR1 and CDR2 are SGHVS and FNYEAQ. The CDR3 extends over 15 amino acids. V lost 6 bases, J lost 4 bases, and 16 bases lay in between. The CDR3, as DNA: TGTGCCAGCAGTCCCGCGGTGGGACACGGAAACACCATATATTTT. It encodes CASSPAVGHGNTIYF.